These T cell receptor beta chains were read from a single sample in a study of T cell responses to AZD1222 COVID-19 vaccine. Libraries were prepared by immunoSEQ multiplex PCR; TCRdb keeps only in-frame clonotypes and omits some of them. The sample consists of tens of thousands of clones, approximately 88% of them appearing once. The specimen was peripheral blood, collected 28 days after the second AZD1222 dose. These receptors originate from an adult who received the AZD1222 COVID-19 vaccine. Both conserved end residues are part of each CDR3. A D gene is named only where the DNA matches it firmly. Clone size is shown for a subset of rows, as once, few, many or a class of expanded clone.

cdr3_aa cdr3_nt d_call j_call clone_size v_call
CASSERGRVGFSTDTQYF TGTGCCAGCAGCGAAAGGGGTAGGGTTGGTTTCAGCACAGATACGCAGTATTTT NA TRBJ2-3 NA TRBV9
CASSLGIRDGNTEAFF TGTGCCAGCAGCTTAGGGATCAGGGACGGGAACACTGAAGCTTTCTTT NA TRBJ1-1 NA TRBV11-2
CARSPRGDSSGNTIYF TGTGCCAGAAGCCCCCGTGGCGATAGCTCTGGAAACACCATATATTTT NA TRBJ1-3 NA TRBV5-3
CASSPIPDTQYF TGTGCCAGCAGTCCAATCCCAGATACGCAGTATTTT NA TRBJ2-3 NA TRBV12-3/TRBV12-4
CATSDSGSTQYF TGTGCCACCAGTGATTCAGGTTCTACCCAGTACTTC NA TRBJ2-5 once TRBV24-1
CASSLTLNSPLHF TGTGCCAGCAGCCTAACACTGAATTCACCCCTCCACTTT NA TRBJ1-6 NA TRBV11-3
CASSQERQRGAEQETQYF TGTGCCAGCAGCCAAGAGAGGCAGCGGGGGGCCGAACAAGAGACCCAGTACTTC TRBD2 TRBJ2-5 NA TRBV3-1/TRBV3-2
CASSQDINYGYTF TGTGCCAGCAGCCAAGACATTAACTATGGCTACACCTTC NA TRBJ1-2 NA TRBV14
CASRAATTIYF TGTGCCAGTAGGGCCGCCACAACCATATATTTT NA TRBJ1-3 NA TRBV19
CASSFGPIGLYF TGTGCCAGCAGTTTCGGCCCGATTGGCCTGTACTTC NA TRBJ2-7 NA TRBV12-3/TRBV12-4
CASSWTSGTDTQYF TGTGCCAGCAGCTGGACTAGCGGAACAGATACGCAGTATTTT TRBD2 TRBJ2-3 NA TRBV5-6